Sequencing of this T cell receptor (beta chain) was carried out in a study of cytomegalovirus exposure and HLA in healthy donors (dated by TCRdb to between 2016 and 2019). With respect to the entire study: According to a later analysis, one platform produced both the 110 or so validation repertoires and the 550 to 800 repertoires of the first cohort. The aim of the study was to test whether cataloging public T cell receptors could identify signatures of past pathogen exposure. In addition to the first cohort of 666 subjects, a separate validation cohort of 130 or so different subjects was used. High-throughput TCR immunosequencing, statistical association of individual TCRs with disease status, and machine learning were combined to predict cytomegalovirus infection status.

With respect to this clone: Its antigen is still unknown. Qualities for individual bases were not recorded, and no much larger clone is one base off.

General study outcomes and caveats: The classifier was reported to diagnose cytomegalovirus status with high specificity and sensitivity in both the original and validation cohorts. In a later analysis, TCRs clustered in the first cohort were found to also tend to co-occur in the 120 validation repertoires, with 94% of cluster scores above 0. A later analysis lacked HLA typing for the validation cohort, so it scored co-occurrence in that cohort across all 110 or so repertoires. Most TCR sequences were seen in very few donors, while some public TCRs were found in many individuals. In vitro tests confirmed that three of the cytomegalovirus-associated TCR beta chains recognize cytomegalovirus antigens. In the study, 150 to 200 TCR beta chains were listed as associated with cytomegalovirus. The authors suggested that the approach could potentially be generalized to other disease states and immunological phenotypes.

From its cysteine to its phenylalanine, the CDR3 spans 17 amino acids. The kept DNA is CDR3 alone, 51 bases in frame from the first base. The germline V end is reduced by 0 bases and the J end by 5 bases; junction bases left unmatched: 12. Sequences GTSNPN (CDR1) and SVGIG (CDR2) are obtained from the germline V gene (reference sequence). The receptor library was made with the immunoSEQ multiplex PCR assay. As for the authors' bioinformatics: A statistical classification framework was built to diagnose cytomegalovirus status from the catalog of TCR beta chain sequences. TCRdb stores this immuneACCESS table with in-frame sequences only. Part of the clones is absent; in the studies checked, under half of the shortfall reflects unresolved V genes, and no reason is known for the rest. V, J and clone size are those of that table, while D and trimming were read from the DNA. The sample table contains roughly 330,000 clones; only one count was recorded for roughly 87% of them. Roughly 1.1% of the sample is held by the ten biggest clonotypes.

The donors were included in the validation cohort of 100 to 150 subjects, a group kept apart from the roughly 670-subject first cohort. This TCR derives from a woman between 25 and 40 years old in good health and CMV-seropositive. The specimen was PBMCs. The chain was built from TRBV30 and TRBJ2-3; 9 central nucleotides agree with TRBD2. The nucleotide sequence is TGTGCCTGGAGTGTACGAGCGGGAGGCGGTTTTGGAGATACGCAGTATTTT. This sequence encodes CAWSVRAGGGFGDTQYF.